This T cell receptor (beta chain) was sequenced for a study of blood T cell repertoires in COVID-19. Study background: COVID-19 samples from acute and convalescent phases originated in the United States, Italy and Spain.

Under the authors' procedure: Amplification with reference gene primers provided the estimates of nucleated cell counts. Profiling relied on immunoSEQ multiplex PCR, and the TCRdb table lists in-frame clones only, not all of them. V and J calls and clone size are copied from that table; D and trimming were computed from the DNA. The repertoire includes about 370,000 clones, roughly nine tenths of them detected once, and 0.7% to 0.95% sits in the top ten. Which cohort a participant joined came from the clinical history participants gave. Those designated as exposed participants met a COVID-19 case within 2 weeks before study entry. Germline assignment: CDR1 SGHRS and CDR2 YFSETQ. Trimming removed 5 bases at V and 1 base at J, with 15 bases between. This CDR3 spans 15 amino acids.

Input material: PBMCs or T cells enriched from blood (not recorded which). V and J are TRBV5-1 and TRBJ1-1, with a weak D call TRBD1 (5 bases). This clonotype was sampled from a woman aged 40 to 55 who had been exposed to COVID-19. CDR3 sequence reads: CASSRGSGGNTEAFF. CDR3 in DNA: TGCGCCAGCAGTCGTGGTTCCGGGGGGAACACTGAAGCTTTCTTT.